The T cell receptor beta chain under discussion was sequenced for a study of blood T cell repertoires in COVID-19 (TCRdb year 2020). Background on the whole study: Collaborator samples came from the United States, Italy and Spain and covered acute and convalescent phases of COVID-19. The prospective study material was composed of cDNA or gDNA derived from T cells, B-cell-depleted T cells, or PBMCs. Subjects who had been exposed to COVID-19, were actively infected with it, or had recovered from it provided the deeply sampled blood TCRbeta repertoires that made up the dataset. The repertoires were released in a freely available public database meant as a resource for research on the immune response to SARS-CoV-2. Samples were obtained from the ongoing ImmuneRACE study (first 160 participants) and from some 1,200 subjects provided by 6 global collaborators. A de-identified subject ID, COVID-19 status, age in years and sex were almost always included in the sample metadata. HLA class I and class II types, where available, came from metadata supplied by the sample provider rather than from assay-based typing. Study-level results and caveats: The quantity of clinical and demographic metadata differed by source and by participant and was supplied without curation.

At the junction V is shortened by 2 bases and J by 0 bases, with 8 bases in between. From cysteine to phenylalanine, the CDR3 is 15 amino acids long. Only CDR3 DNA remains: 45 bases, in frame from the first base. In the germline V gene (reference sequence), CDR1 corresponds to LNHDA and CDR2 to SQIVND. Concerning this clone: Its antigen target is currently unknown. No quality values exist for individual bases; no much larger clone is one base distant.

TCRbeta CDR3 regions were amplified from genomic DNA by means of the immunoSEQ Assay, a bias-controlled multiplex PCR. Regarding the original processing steps: Nucleated cell counts per sample were estimated from amplification of reference gene primers within the assay. To quantify the absolute abundance of each unique TCRbeta CDR3 rearrangement, sequence reads were collapsed and filtered. For each sample, productive Simpson clonality was calculated by taking the square root of Simpson's diversity index across productive rearrangements. Sourced from immuneACCESS, this table was stored by TCRdb with only in-frame sequences that have V and J called. A share of the clones is absent; for the studies checked, an unresolved V gene accounts for under half, and the remainder has no known explanation. V, J and clone size reflect that table, while D and trimming were determined from the DNA. The sample contains 150,000 or so clones, 76% of them found a single time. 4.5% to 5% of the sample is in the top ten clones.

Whole blood was collected in K2EDTA tubes by collaborating institutions according to the institutions' own protocols. For TCRbeta analysis, collaborators shipped samples in one of three forms: frozen whole blood, isolated PBMCs, or DNA extracted from either of those sample types. This sequence uses TRBV19 and TRBJ1-5, with the D gene uncertain. The specimen sequenced was peripheral blood. The TCR comes from an elderly woman with active or convalescent COVID-19. The CDR3 is CASSIIGVSNQPQHF. The DNA sequence follows: TGTGCCAGTAGTATAATCGGGGTTAGCAATCAGCCCCAGCATTTT.